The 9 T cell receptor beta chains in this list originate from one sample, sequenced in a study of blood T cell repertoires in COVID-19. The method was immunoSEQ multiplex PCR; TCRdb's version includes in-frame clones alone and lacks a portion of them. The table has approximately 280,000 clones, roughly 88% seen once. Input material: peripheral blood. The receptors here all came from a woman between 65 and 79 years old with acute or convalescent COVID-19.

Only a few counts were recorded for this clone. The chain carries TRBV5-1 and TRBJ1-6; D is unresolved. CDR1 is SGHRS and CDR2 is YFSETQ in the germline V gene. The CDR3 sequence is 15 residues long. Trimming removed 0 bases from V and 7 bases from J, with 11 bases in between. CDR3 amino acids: CASSLDPARNSPLHF. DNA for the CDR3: TGCGCCAGCAGCTTGGATCCAGCGAGAAATTCACCCCTCCACTTT.

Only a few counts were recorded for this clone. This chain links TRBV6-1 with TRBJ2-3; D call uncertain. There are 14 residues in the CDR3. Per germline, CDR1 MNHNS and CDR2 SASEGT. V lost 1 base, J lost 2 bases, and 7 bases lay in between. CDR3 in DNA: TGTGCCAGCAGTGAAGGGGCCTTCACAGATACGCAGTATTTT. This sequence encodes CASSEGAFTDTQYF.

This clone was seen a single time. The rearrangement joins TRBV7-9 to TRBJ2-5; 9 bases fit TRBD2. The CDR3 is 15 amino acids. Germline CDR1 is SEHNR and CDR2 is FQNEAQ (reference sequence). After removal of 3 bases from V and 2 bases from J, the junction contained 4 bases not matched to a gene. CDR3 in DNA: TGTGCCAGCAGCTTCAGCCTAGCGGGACAAGAGACCCAGTACTTC. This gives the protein CASSFSLAGQETQYF.

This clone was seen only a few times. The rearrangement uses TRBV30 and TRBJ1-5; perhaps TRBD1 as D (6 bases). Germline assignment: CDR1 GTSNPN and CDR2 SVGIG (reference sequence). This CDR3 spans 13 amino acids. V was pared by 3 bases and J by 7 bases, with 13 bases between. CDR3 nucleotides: TGTGCCTGGAGCATCAGGGGCCTCCAGCCCCAGCATTTT. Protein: CAWSIRGLQPQHF.

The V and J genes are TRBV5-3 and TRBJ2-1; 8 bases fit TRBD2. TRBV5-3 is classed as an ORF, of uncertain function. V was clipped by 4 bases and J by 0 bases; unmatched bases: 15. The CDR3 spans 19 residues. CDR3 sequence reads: CARSTGWAGGHSSYNEQFF. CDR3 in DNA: TGTGCCAGAAGCACGGGATGGGCGGGGGGCCATTCCTCCTACAATGAGCAGTTCTTC.

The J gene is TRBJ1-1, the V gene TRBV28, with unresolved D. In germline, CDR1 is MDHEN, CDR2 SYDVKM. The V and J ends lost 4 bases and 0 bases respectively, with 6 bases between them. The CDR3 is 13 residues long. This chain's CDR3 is CASSSSMNTEAFF. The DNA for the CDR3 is TGTGCCAGCAGTTCCTCTATGAACACTGAAGCTTTCTTT.

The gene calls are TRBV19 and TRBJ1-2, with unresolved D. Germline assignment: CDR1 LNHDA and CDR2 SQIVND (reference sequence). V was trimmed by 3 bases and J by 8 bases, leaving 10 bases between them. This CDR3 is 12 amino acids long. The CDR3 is CASSIGRRGYTF. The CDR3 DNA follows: TGTGCCAGTAGTATTGGCCGGCGGGGCTACACCTTC.

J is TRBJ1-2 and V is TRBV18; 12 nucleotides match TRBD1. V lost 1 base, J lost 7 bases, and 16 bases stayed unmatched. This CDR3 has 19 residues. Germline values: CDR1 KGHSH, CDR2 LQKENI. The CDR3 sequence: CASSPRTLWGQGAESGYTF. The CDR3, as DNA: TGTGCCAGCTCACCACGCACCCTCTGGGGACAGGGGGCAGAAAGTGGCTACACCTTC.

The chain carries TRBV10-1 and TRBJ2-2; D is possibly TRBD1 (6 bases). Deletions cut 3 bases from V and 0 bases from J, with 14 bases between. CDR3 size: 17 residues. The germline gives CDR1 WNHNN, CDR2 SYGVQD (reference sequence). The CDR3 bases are TGCGCCAGCAGTGAAGGGCACCCAGGGGCGAACACCGGGGAGCTGTTTTTT. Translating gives CASSEGHPGANTGELFF.